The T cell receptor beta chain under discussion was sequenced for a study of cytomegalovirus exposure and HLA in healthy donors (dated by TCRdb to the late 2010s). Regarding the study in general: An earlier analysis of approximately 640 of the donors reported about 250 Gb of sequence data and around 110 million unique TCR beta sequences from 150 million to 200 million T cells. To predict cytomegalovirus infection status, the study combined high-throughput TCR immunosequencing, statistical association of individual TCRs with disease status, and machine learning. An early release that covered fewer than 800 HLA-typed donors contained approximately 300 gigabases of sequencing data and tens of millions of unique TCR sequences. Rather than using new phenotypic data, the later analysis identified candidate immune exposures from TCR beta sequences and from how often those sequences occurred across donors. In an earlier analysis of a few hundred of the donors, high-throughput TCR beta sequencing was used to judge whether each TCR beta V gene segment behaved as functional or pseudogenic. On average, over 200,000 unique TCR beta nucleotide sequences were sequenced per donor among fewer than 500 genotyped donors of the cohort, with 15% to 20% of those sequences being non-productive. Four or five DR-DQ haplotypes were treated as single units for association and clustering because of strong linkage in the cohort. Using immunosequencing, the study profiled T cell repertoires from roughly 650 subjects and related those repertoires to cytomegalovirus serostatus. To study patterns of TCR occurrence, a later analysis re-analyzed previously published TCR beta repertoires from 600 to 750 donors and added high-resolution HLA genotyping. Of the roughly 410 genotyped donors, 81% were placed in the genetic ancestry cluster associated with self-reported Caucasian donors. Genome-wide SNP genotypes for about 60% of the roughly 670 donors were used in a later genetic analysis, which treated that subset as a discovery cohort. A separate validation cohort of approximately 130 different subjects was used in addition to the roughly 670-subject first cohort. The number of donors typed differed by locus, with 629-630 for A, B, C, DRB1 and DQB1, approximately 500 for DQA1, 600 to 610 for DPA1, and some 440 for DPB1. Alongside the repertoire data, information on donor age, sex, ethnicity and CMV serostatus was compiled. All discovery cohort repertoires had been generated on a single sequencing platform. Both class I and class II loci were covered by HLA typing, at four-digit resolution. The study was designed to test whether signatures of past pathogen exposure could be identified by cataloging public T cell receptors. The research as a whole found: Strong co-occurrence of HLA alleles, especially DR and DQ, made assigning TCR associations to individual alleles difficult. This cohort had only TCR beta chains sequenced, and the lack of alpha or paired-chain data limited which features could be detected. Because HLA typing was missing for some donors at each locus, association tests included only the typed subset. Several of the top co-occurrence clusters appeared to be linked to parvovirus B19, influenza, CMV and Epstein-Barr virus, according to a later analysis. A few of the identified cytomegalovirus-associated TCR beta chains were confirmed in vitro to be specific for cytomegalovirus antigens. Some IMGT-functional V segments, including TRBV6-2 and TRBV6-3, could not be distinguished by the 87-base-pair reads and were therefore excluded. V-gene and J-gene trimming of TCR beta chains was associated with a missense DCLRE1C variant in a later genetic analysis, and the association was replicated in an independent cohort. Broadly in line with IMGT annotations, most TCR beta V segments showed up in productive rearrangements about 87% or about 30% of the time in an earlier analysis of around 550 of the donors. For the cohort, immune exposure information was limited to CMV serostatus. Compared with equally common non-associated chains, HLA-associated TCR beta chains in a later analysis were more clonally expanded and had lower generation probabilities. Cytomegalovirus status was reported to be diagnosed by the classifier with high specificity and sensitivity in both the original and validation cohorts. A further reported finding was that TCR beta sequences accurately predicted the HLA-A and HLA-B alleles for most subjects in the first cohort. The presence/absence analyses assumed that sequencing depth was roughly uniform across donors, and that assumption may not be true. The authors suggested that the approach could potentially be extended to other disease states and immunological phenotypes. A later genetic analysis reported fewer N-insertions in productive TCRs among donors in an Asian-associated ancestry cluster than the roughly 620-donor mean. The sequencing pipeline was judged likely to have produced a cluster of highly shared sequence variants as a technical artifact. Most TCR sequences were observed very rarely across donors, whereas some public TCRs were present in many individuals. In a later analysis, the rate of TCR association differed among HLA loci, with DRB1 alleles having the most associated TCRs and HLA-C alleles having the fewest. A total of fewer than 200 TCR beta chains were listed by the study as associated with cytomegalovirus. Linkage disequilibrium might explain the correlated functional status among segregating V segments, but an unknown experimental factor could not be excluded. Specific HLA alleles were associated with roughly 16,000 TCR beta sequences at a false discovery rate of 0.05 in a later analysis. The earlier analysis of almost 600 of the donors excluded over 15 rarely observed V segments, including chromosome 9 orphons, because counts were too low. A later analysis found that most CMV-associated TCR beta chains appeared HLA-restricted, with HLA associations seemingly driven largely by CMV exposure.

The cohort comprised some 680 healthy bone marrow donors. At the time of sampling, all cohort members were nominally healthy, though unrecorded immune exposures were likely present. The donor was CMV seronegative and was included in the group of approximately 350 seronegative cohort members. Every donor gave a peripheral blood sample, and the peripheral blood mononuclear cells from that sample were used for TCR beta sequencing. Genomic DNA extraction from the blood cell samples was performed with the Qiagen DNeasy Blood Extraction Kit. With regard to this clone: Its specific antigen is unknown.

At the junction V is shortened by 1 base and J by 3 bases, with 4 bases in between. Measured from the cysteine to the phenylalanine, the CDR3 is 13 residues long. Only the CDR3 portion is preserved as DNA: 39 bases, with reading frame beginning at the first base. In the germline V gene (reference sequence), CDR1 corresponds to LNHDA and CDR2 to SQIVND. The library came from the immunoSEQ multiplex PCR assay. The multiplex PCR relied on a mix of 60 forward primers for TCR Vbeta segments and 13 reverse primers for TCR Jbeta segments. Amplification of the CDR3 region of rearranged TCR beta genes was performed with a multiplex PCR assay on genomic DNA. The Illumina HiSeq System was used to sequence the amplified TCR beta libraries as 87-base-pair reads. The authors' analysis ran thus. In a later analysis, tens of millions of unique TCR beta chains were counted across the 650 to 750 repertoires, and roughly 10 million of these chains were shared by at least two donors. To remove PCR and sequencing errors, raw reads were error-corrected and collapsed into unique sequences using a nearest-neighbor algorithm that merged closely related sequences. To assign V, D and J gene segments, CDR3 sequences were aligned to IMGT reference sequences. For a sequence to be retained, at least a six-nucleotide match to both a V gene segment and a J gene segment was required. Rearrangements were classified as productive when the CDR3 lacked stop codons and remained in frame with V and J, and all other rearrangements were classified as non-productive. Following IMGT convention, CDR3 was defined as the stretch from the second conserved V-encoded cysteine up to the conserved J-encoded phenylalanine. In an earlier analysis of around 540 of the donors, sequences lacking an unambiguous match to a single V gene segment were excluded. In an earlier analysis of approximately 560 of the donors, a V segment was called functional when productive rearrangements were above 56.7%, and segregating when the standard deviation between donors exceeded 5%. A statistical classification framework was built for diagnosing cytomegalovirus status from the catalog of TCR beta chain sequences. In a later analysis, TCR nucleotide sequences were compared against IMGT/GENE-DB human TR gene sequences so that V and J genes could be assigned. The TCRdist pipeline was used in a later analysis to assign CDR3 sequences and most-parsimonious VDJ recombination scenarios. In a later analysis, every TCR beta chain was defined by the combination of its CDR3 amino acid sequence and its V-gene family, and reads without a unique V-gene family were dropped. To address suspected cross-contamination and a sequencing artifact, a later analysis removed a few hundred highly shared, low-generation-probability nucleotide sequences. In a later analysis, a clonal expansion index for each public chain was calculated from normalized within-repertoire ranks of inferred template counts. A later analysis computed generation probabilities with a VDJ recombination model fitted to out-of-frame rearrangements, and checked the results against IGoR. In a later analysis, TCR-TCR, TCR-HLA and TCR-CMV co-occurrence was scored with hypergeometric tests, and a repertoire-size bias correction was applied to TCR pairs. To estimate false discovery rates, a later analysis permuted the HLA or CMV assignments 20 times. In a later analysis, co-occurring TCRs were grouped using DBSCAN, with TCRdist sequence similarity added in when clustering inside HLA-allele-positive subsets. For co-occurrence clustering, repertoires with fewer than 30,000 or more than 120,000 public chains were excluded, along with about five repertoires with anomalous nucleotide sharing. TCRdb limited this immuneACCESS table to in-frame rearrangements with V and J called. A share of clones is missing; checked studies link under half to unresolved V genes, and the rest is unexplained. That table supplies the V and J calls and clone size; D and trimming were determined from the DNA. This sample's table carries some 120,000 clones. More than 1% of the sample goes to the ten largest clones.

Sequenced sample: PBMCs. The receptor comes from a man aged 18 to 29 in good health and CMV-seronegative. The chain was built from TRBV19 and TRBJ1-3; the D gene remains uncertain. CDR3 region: CASSIGSGNTIYF. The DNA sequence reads TGTGCCAGTAGTATAGGCAGTGGAAACACCATATATTTT.